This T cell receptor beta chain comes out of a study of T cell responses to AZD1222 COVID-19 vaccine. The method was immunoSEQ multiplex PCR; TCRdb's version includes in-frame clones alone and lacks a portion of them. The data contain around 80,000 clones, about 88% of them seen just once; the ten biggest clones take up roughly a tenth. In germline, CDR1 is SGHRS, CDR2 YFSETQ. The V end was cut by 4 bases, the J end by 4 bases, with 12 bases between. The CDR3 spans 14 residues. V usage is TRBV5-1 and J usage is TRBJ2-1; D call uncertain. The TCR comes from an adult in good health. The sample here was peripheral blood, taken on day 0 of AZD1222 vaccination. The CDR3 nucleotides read TGCGCCAGCAGCCTTATGCTACTATACAATGAGCAGTTCTTC. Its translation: CASSLMLLYNEQFF.